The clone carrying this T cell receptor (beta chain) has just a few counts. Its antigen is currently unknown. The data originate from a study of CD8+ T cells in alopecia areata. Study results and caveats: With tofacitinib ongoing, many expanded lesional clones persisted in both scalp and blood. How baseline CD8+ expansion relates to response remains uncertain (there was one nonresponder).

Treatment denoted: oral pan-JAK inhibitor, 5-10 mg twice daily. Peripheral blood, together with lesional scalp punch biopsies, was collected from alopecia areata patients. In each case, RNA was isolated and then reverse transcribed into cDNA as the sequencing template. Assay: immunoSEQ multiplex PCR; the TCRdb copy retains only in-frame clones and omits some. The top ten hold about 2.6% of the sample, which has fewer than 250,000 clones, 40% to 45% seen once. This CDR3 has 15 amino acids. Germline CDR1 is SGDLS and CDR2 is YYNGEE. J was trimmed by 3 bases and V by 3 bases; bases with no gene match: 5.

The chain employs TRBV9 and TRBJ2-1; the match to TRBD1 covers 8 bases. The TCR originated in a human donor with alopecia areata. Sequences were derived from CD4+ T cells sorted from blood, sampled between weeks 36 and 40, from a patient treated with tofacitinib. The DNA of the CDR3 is TGTGCCAGCAGCGGAATCGGACAGGGCTACAATGAGCAGTTCTTC. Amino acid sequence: CASSGIGQGYNEQFF.